Following are 13 T cell receptor beta chains from one sample sequenced in a study of metastatic and nonmetastatic thyroid tumors. Every patient was untreated before thyroid surgery. TCRdb re-analyzed the PCR reads through MiXCR. The table includes 45,000 to 50,000 clones, roughly a quarter detected once. The source material was blood. The receptors were sampled from a male donor with papillary thyroid cancer or a benign thyroid nodule (not recorded which). Some clones in this sample may be carry-over from other donors' samples.

This clone was recorded at least ten times. The chain recombines TRBV12-3 or TRBV12-4 with TRBJ2-5; D is undetermined. V dropped 5 bases and J dropped 2 bases, with 12 bases sitting between them. The CDR3 has 14 amino acids. The CDR3 DNA is TGTGCCAGCAGTAGCCAATATATTCAAGAGACCCAGTACTTC. Translation: CASSSQYIQETQYF.

This clone came up many times. This chain connects TRBV9 to TRBJ2-7; 13 nucleotides match TRBD2. Germline V gene sequence: CDR1 SGDLS, CDR2 YYNGEE. The V and J ends lost 4 bases and 7 bases, in that order; junction bases with no gene match: 11. The CDR3 has 16 residues. CDR3 nucleotides: TGTGCCAGCAGCCCCGGCGGACTAGCGGGAGCTGGGGAGCAGTACTTC. Translation: CASSPGGLAGAGEQYF.

This clone was detected many times. The V gene is TRBV7-2, the J gene TRBJ2-3, with 7 bases that match TRBD2. V gave up 5 bases and J gave up 0 bases; unmatched junction bases: 8. This CDR3 region has 16 residues. Germline V gene lookup returns CDR1 SGHTA and CDR2 FQGNSA. The CDR3 DNA follows: TGTGCCAGCAGCCCGATAGCGGGCCTCAGCACAGATACGCAGTATTTT. Its translation: CASSPIAGLSTDTQYF. The full variable domain, its missing parts supplied by reference TRBV7-2 and TRBJ2-3, is GAGVSQSPSNKVTEKGKDVELRCDPISGHTALYWYRQSLGQGLEFLIYFQGNSAPDKSGLPSDRFSAERTGGSVSTLTIQRTQQEDSAVYLCASSPIAGLSTDTQYFGPGTRLTVL.

This chain links TRBV6-2 or TRBV6-3 with TRBJ2-7; the D is unclear. The CDR3 loop spans 13 amino acids. Germline values: CDR1 MNHEY, CDR2 SVGEGT. V was shortened by 11 bases and J by 7 bases, with 21 bases between the two germline ends. CDR3 protein: CACSGPRPLEQYF. The CDR3 DNA is TGTGCCTGTTCCGGGCCTCGTCCGTTGGAGCAGTACTTC.

This clone has ten or more counts. The V call is TRBV7-3, the J call TRBJ2-7, with a weak D call TRBD1 (6 bases). Germline V gene lookup returns CDR1 SGHTA and CDR2 FQGTGA. The CDR3 consists of 15 residues. The V end lost 5 bases, the J end lost 1 base, and 15 bases lay between the germline ends. The CDR3 is CASSLDRNPSYEQYF. The CDR3 DNA is TGTGCCAGCAGCCTCGACAGGAACCCGTCCTACGAGCAGTACTTC.

With respect to this clone: A read error may be the cause here, since a much bigger clone is one base away. This CDR3 is also generated by other DNA sequences in the sample. The chain is built from TRBV20-1 and TRBJ2-1; 9 positions agree with TRBD2. V trimming: 6 bases; J trimming: 10 bases; junction bases outside the gene matches: 16. The CDR3 runs to 15 residues. Per the germline V gene, CDR1 is DFQATT and CDR2 is SNEGSKA (reference sequence). This CDR3 reads CSASDLAGYGAEQFF. The CDR3 bases are TGCAGTGCCAGTGATCTAGCGGGATACGGGGCCGAGCAGTTCTTC.

The chain couples TRBV27 to TRBJ2-7, with D hard to call. Germline V lookup: CDR1 MNHEY, CDR2 SMNVEV (reference sequence). Trimming stripped 4 bases from V and 6 bases from J, with 13 bases between. CDR3 length: 13 amino acids. This CDR3 is CASSSGPTSEQYF. In DNA form, the CDR3 reads TGTGCCAGCAGTTCAGGACCGACGTCCGAGCAGTACTTC.

This clone showed up just a few times. The J gene is TRBJ2-7, the V gene TRBV19, with 7 positions matching TRBD1. V was clipped by 1 base and J by 2 bases; unmatched bases: 2. The germline V gene has CDR1 LNHDA and CDR2 SQIVND (reference sequence). This CDR3 is 14 amino acids long. CDR3 in amino acids: CASSIGQGTYEQYF. The DNA of the CDR3 is TGTGCCAGTAGTATAGGACAGGGAACCTACGAGCAGTACTTC.

This clone was counted between two and nine times. The chain recombines TRBV6-2 or TRBV6-3 with TRBJ1-3, with D hard to call. Germline V lookup: CDR1 MNHEY, CDR2 SVGEGT. The CDR3 is 15 residues long. Trimming shortened V by 5 bases and J by 0 bases, and 11 bases separated the two germline ends. CDR3 region: CASSNTADSGNTIYF. The CDR3 DNA sequence: TGTGCCAGCAGTAATACGGCGGACTCTGGAAACACCATATATTTT.

By share, this clone ranks as medium-sized. The V gene is TRBV6-2 or TRBV6-3, the J gene TRBJ2-7; 11 bases map to TRBD2. This CDR3 is built from 15 residues. The J segment lost 1 base and the V segment lost 7 bases, leaving 6 bases of the junction unmatched. Germline CDR1 is MNHEY and CDR2 is SVGEGT. The CDR3 region is CASKLTSGESYEQYF. DNA for the CDR3: TGTGCCAGCAAACTGACTAGCGGGGAATCCTACGAGCAGTACTTC.

This clone was observed many times. This sequence joins TRBV5-4 and TRBJ1-2, with D tentatively TRBD1 (5 bases). The CDR3 is 14 residues long. Germline assignment: CDR1 SGHNT and CDR2 YYREEE (reference sequence). V shed 4 bases and J shed 0 bases, with 10 bases lying between them. This CDR3 is CASSRGGANYGYTF. CDR3 coding DNA: TGTGCCAGCAGCCGCGGGGGAGCTAACTATGGCTACACCTTC.

This clone has a handful of counts. Mismatch with germline at one junction end may stem from a read error. The DNA of the CDR3 is TGTGCCAGCACCGATAACAGGGGGCGAGGAATCTTC. As protein: CASTDNRGRGIF. The chain carries TRBV7-9 and TRBJ2-1, with TRBD1 matching over 9 bases. Germline V gives CDR1 SEHNR, CDR2 FQNEAQ (reference sequence). The CDR3 totals 12 residues.

This clone has at least ten counts. The gene calls are TRBV27 and TRBJ2-1; 7 bases fit TRBD2. V lost 7 bases, J lost 0 bases, and 6 bases stayed unmatched. Germline CDR1 MNHEY, CDR2 SMNVEV (reference sequence). There are 15 residues in the CDR3. The CDR3 is CASTNTGGSYNEQFF. CDR3 bases: TGTGCCAGCACTAATACGGGGGGCTCCTACAATGAGCAGTTCTTC.